Below are 18 T cell receptor beta chains sequenced from a single sample in a study of early T cells in non-severe SARS-CoV-2 infection. TCRdb passed the 5' RACE reads through MiXCR, listing each CDR3 protein once. Among over 50,000 distinct CDR3 sequences, around 8.3% were seen once, and the ten largest hold about 10%. Sequences were derived from whole blood, sampled at baseline. These receptor sequences come from an adult who was a healthcare worker with PCR-confirmed SARS-CoV-2 infection or an uninfected control (not recorded which).

This clonotype was found many times. CDR3 coding DNA: TGTGCCAGCAGTTTTCACGACAGAGAAGCTTTCTTT. Translated, it gives CASSFHDREAFF. The chain carries TRBV28 and TRBJ1-1, with D perhaps TRBD1 (5 bases). The CDR3 contains 12 residues. CDR1 and CDR2 from the germline V gene are MDHEN and SYDVKM. V lost 3 bases, J lost 8 bases, and 10 bases lay in between.

In its sample, this clonotype was seen many times. The CDR3 sequence is CASSAPGLHQETQYF. The DNA of the CDR3 is TGCGCCAGCAGCGCCCCGGGACTGCACCAAGAGACCCAGTACTTC. This chain links TRBV5-1 with TRBJ2-5, with D maybe TRBD2 (6 bases). Trimming took off 4 bases at V and 0 bases at J, with 13 bases between the two ends. Germline-derived CDR1 and CDR2 are SGHRS and YFSETQ. The CDR3 loop spans 15 amino acids.

The sample holds many counts of this clonotype. The genes are TRBV14 and TRBJ2-7; possible D gene TRBD2, 6 bases. This CDR3 contains 11 residues. The germline CDR1 and CDR2 sequences are SGHDN and FVKESK. The V end was cut by 3 bases, the J end by 6 bases, with 6 bases between. CDR3: CASSQGGEQYF. CDR3 sequence (DNA): TGTGCCAGCAGCCAGGGGGGCGAGCAGTACTTC.

This clonotype was recorded at least ten times. The CDR3: CASSPLTRTGRDEQYF. For the CDR3, the DNA is TGTGCCAGCAGTCCGCTTACCCGGACGGGGCGAGACGAGCAGTACTTC. The chain combines TRBV27 with TRBJ2-7; the D call may be TRBD1 or TRBD2 (5 bases each). Germline V gives CDR1 MNHEY, CDR2 SMNVEV (reference sequence). This CDR3 has 16 amino acids. V was pared by 5 bases and J by 5 bases, with 22 bases between.

Ten or more counts support this clonotype. The chain recombines TRBV12-3 or TRBV12-4 with TRBJ2-1, with TRBD2 identical over 11 bases. With 7 bases clipped from V and 3 bases from J, the junction kept 11 bases outside the gene matches. The CDR3 is 17 amino acids. The CDR3 DNA sequence: TGTGCCAGCACCGGGCCCACCGGGACTAGCGGCTACAATGAGCAGTTCTTC. Protein sequence: CASTGPTGTSGYNEQFF.

The chain joins TRBV29-1 to TRBJ2-7, with D possibly matching TRBD2 (5 bases). In germline, CDR1 is SQVTM, CDR2 ANQGSEA. V was cut by 7 bases and J by 2 bases, with 15 bases left in between. The CDR3 covers 13 residues. The chain's CDR3 is CSGALDSPYEQYF. CDR3 DNA sequence: TGCAGCGGAGCCTTGGACTCACCCTACGAGCAGTACTTC.

Ten or more counts support this clonotype. This sequence joins TRBV28 and TRBJ2-7, with D uncertain. Trimming pared 6 bases from V and 6 bases from J, leaving 18 bases between. This CDR3 has 14 residues. In germline, CDR1 is MDHEN, CDR2 SYDVKM. The CDR3 bases are TGTGCCAGCAGCAGCACAAGTATGTACTCCGAGCAGTACTTC. Translation: CASSSTSMYSEQYF.

V is TRBV5-1 and J is TRBJ2-5; TRBD2 matches at 13 bases. V trimming: 0 bases; J trimming: 1 base; junction bases outside the gene matches: 3. The CDR3 consists of 17 residues. The germline V gene encodes CDR1 SGHRS and CDR2 YFSETQ. In DNA, the CDR3 is TGCGCCAGCAGCTTGGGACTAGCGGGAGGATTCCAAGAGACCCAGTACTTC. It encodes CASSLGLAGGFQETQYF.

At least ten counts were recorded for this clonotype. This sequence joins TRBV28 and TRBJ2-1; TRBD2 matches at 14 bases. CDR1 MDHEN and CDR2 SYDVKM come from the germline V gene. The CDR3 covers 17 residues. J lost 8 bases, V lost 3 bases, and 9 bases had no gene match. CDR3 sequence reads: CASSFRLAGGPGDEQFF. CDR3 bases: TGTGCCAGCAGTTTCCGACTAGCGGGAGGGCCCGGGGATGAGCAGTTCTTC.

This clonotype was detected only a few times. V is TRBV11-2 and J is TRBJ2-5, with D unclear. Germline V CDR1 and CDR2: SGHAT, FQNNGV. The V and J ends lost 1 base and 5 bases respectively, with 5 bases between them. This CDR3 comprises 12 residues. CDR3 nucleotides: TGTGCCAGCAGCTTAGTGGAGGAGACCCAGTACTTC. This translates into CASSLVEETQYF.

This clonotype has just a few counts. The chain uses TRBV27 and TRBJ2-1; 7 bases align to TRBD2. V lost 2 bases, J lost 7 bases, and 11 bases stayed unmatched. Germline V gene sequence: CDR1 MNHEY, CDR2 SMNVEV (reference sequence). This CDR3 region has 16 residues. As DNA, the CDR3 is TGTGCCAGCAGTTTAAAGATCCGGGAGGCCGCAAATGAGCAGTTCTTC. It encodes CASSLKIREAANEQFF.

This clonotype was recorded at least ten times. This rearrangement joins TRBV18 to TRBJ1-3; D is unclear. V lost 1 base, J lost 0 bases, and 10 bases lay in between. The germline CDR1 and CDR2 sequences are KGHSH and LQKENI. This CDR3 is built from 16 residues. The CDR3 sequence is CASSPQNHRSGNTIYF. The CDR3 nucleotides are TGTGCCAGCTCACCACAAAACCATCGCTCTGGAAACACCATATATTTT.

The table lists this clonotype with many counts. J is TRBJ2-7 and V is TRBV4-1; 11 bases agree with TRBD1. V lost 3 bases and J lost 5; bases outside the gene matches: 6. CDR1 and CDR2 (germline): MGHRA, YSYEKL. The CDR3 is made up of 15 amino acids. The chain's CDR3 is CASSHIGQGADEQYF. CDR3 nucleotides: TGCGCCAGCAGCCACATTGGACAGGGGGCAGACGAGCAGTACTTC.

The table lists this clonotype with many counts. This chain joins TRBV6-5 and TRBJ2-1; D is undetermined. The CDR3 totals 15 residues. Trimming took 5 bases from V and 0 from J, leaving 11 bases between them. Germline V gene data show CDR1 as MNHEY and CDR2 as SVGAGI. The CDR3 sequence: CASSRTSSSYNEQFF. The CDR3 region has the DNA TGTGCCAGCAGTCGAACTTCTAGCTCCTACAATGAGCAGTTCTTC.

In this sample, this clonotype turned up many times. The chain couples TRBV9 to TRBJ2-2, with 8 bases lining up with TRBD1. The CDR3 totals 17 residues. Germline V gene data show CDR1 as SGDLS and CDR2 as YYNGEE. Germline trimming cut 1 base from V and 5 bases from J; bases unmatched to any gene: 10. CDR3 amino acids: CASSVSGGPVVTGELFF. Here the CDR3 DNA reads TGTGCCAGCAGCGTATCAGGGGGCCCGGTTGTGACCGGGGAGCTGTTTTTT. Using reference TRBV9 and TRBJ2-2 for the parts outside the CDR3, the full variable domain is DSGVTQTPKHLITATGQRVTLRCSPRSGDLSVYWYQQSLDQGLQFLIQYYNGEERAKGNILERFSAQQFPDLHSELNLSSLELGDSALYFCASSVSGGPVVTGELFFGEGSRLTVL.

The table lists this clonotype with a few counts. The chain is built from TRBV5-6 and TRBJ2-5, with 7 bases lining up with TRBD1. Losses at the gene ends were 4 bases for V and 2 bases for J; bases not matched to a gene: 11. The germline V gene encodes CDR1 SGHDT and CDR2 YYEEEE. The CDR3 has 16 residues. The CDR3 loop reads CASSRSRRDRQETQYF. DNA of the CDR3: TGTGCCAGCAGCCGTAGCCGCCGGGACAGACAAGAGACCCAGTACTTC.

This clonotype came up a few times. V usage is TRBV29-1 and J usage is TRBJ2-1; D gene unclear. CDR1 SQVTM and CDR2 ANQGSEA come from the germline V gene. CDR3 size: 13 residues. Trimming took 1 base from V and 5 from J, leaving 9 bases between them. This CDR3 reads CSVEVPSDNEQFF. The DNA of the CDR3 is TGCAGCGTTGAAGTCCCATCTGACAATGAGCAGTTCTTC.

This clonotype was observed a handful of times. The chain employs TRBV18 and TRBJ2-3; 7 bases align to TRBD2. The CDR3 has 13 residues. Germline loops: CDR1 KGHSH, CDR2 LQKENI. V dropped 5 bases and J dropped 5; count of bases not matched to a gene: 4. Here the CDR3 reads CASSVAGRDTQYF. CDR3 DNA sequence: TGTGCCAGCTCAGTAGCGGGTAGAGATACGCAGTATTTT.